The rows below give T cell receptor beta chains drawn from one sample of a study of cytomegalovirus exposure and HLA in healthy donors. Assay used: immunoSEQ multiplex PCR; TCRdb lists only in-frame clones, some missing. This sample has over 130,000 clones, with 70% to 85% found just once. What was sequenced was PBMCs. The receptors stem from a male donor in good health and CMV-seronegative. Each CDR3 is given with its conserved first and last residue. D genes are given only for firm matches. Part of the rows lack a size; the others show once, few, many or a class for expanded clones.

d_call | clone_size | j_call | v_call | cdr3_aa | cdr3_nt
NA | NA | TRBJ2-7 | TRBV18 | CASSPRFGSYEQYF | TGTGCCAGCTCACCGCGGTTCGGGAGCTACGAGCAGTACTTC
NA | NA | TRBJ2-2 | TRBV7-9 | CASSSLAGELFF | TGTGCCAGCAGTTCACTAGCCGGGGAGCTGTTTTTT
TRBD1 | NA | TRBJ1-1 | TRBV5-1 | CASSAGTGGNTEAFF | TGCGCCAGCAGCGCCGGGACAGGAGGGAACACTGAAGCTTTCTTT
TRBD1 | once | TRBJ2-7 | TRBV2 | CASTSPGQGYEQYF | TGTGCCAGCACATCTCCGGGACAGGGGTACGAGCAGTACTTC
NA | NA | TRBJ2-7 | TRBV7-2 | CASSLSLEDEQYF | TGTGCCAGCAGCTTGTCGTTAGAGGACGAGCAGTACTTC
TRBD1 | NA | TRBJ2-3 | TRBV5-6 | CASSWDRSFDTQYF | TGTGCCAGCAGCTGGGACAGGTCCTTCGATACGCAGTATTTT
TRBD1 | NA | TRBJ1-1 | TRBV6-5 | CASTTDREGTEAFF | TGTGCCAGCACCACGGACAGGGAAGGCACTGAAGCTTTCTTT
NA | once | TRBJ1-4 | TRBV14 | CASSQDWGDEKLFF | TGTGCCAGCAGCCAAGATTGGGGGGACGAAAAACTGTTTTTT
TRBD2 | NA | TRBJ2-1 | TRBV7-9 | CASSFRGSSYNEQFF | TGTGCCAGCAGCTTTCGCGGGAGCTCCTACAATGAGCAGTTCTTC
NA | NA | TRBJ2-7 | TRBV2 | CASSPRTALTYEQYF | TGTGCCAGCAGTCCAAGGACAGCCCTGACCTACGAGCAGTACTTC
NA | NA | TRBJ1-2 | TRBV4-1 | CASSQVGDFGYGYTF | TGCGCCAGCAGCCAAGTGGGAGATTTTGGCTATGGCTACACCTTC
NA | NA | TRBJ1-2 | TRBV15 | CAIRGGFNYGYTF | TGTGCCATCCGGGGGGGGTTCAACTATGGCTACACCTTC